The T cell receptor (beta chain) described here comes from a study of post-analysis software for immune sequencing data. Included in the TCR beta cDNA libraries were unique molecular identifiers. The yield from roughly 1 to 10 million T cells was roughly 500,000 cDNA molecules in total. Each CDR3 protein gets one entry after TCRdb re-called the PCR reads with MiXCR. The repertoire holds some 690,000 distinct CDR3 sequences, with about 27% as singletons. Study-level results: Five or six TRBV segments were significantly more frequent in patients than in controls. TRBV5-6, TRBV5-1 and TRBV20-1 were among these segments. Co-batched samples clustered tightly together by F measure. Significantly lower normalized Chao1 diversity was found in patients with multiple sclerosis relative to controls.

Germline V gene data show CDR1 as DFQATT and CDR2 as SNEGSKA (reference sequence). Trimming took 1 base from V and 11 from J, leaving 14 bases between them. The CDR3 is 12 amino acids. Details on this clonotype: The antigen remains unidentified.

Sequencing was done on a sample of blood. The J gene is TRBJ1-1, the V gene TRBV20-1; D gene ambiguous. The sequence was obtained from a girl aged 5 to 17 with multiple sclerosis. The CDR3: CSARGPAGFAFF. The DNA of the CDR3 is TGCAGTGCTAGAGGGCCAGCGGGGTTCGCTTTCTTT.